Given below is one TCR beta chain in context. The record originates from a study of shared clonotypes between healthy human individuals. Whole-study context: Donor composition was a couple of women and a few men, aged 18 to 49.

Generated by immunoSEQ multiplex PCR, the TCRdb table keeps only in-frame clones and is missing some. The sample lists roughly 500,000 clones; over 70% were seen once. Losses at the gene ends were 3 bases for V and 3 bases for J; bases not matched to a gene: 1. There are 13 residues in the CDR3. Germline assignment: CDR1 GTSNPN and CDR2 SVGIG (reference sequence). The receptor was isolated from a middle-aged woman in good health. Some clones in this sample may be carry-over from other donors' samples. Sequencing was done on a sample of PBMCs. The chain is built from TRBV30 and TRBJ1-3, with TRBD1 matching 8 bases. The CDR3 DNA reads TGTGCCTGGAGCGGACAGGGTGGAAACACCATATATTTT. It is translated as CAWSGQGGNTIYF.